This is a list of T cell receptor beta chains from one sample in a study of chemoradiotherapy in HPV16-positive cancers. Sequencing used immunoSEQ multiplex PCR; TCRdb keeps in-frame clones, though not all of them. Here the sample spans 15,000 or so clones, 69% being singletons. Collection took place from a patient who underwent chemoradiotherapy. The receptor set was obtained from a human donor with HPV-associated anogenital cancer. Both conserved end residues are part of each CDR3. A D gene is named only where the DNA matches it firmly. Size tells how often a clone was seen (once, few, many) or the class of an expanded clone, and some rows leave it out.

CDR3 length	clone size	V gene	D gene	J gene	CDR3 protein	CDR3 DNA
15	-	TRBV5-8	TRBD2	TRBJ2-7	CASSKGLAGVSEQYF	TGTGCCAGCAGCAAAGGACTAGCTGGTGTCTCCGAGCAGTACTTC
13	-	TRBV2	TRBD1	TRBJ1-1	CASSGTGYTEAFF	TGTGCCAGCTCTGGGACAGGGTACACTGAAGCTTTCTTT
12	-	TRBV29-1	-	TRBJ1-3	CSGIFSGNTIYF	TGCAGCGGTATTTTCTCTGGAAACACCATATATTTT
16	-	TRBV4-1	-	TRBJ2-7	CASSQDDSGVSYEQYF	TGCGCCAGCAGCCAAGATGATTCGGGGGTCTCCTACGAGCAGTACTTC
15	-	TRBV2	-	TRBJ1-5	CASSRTENSNQPQHF	TGTGCCAGCAGTCGGACAGAGAATAGCAATCAGCCCCAGCATTTT
14	-	TRBV12-5	-	TRBJ1-1	CASGLWPANTEAFF	TGTGCTAGTGGTTTGTGGCCAGCCAACACTGAAGCTTTCTTT
11	-	TRBV20-1	-	TRBJ2-5	CSAIQGQTQYF	TGCAGTGCTATACAGGGCCAGACCCAGTACTTC
14	-	TRBV6-5	TRBD1	TRBJ1-5	CASTPPGGNQPQHF	TGTGCCAGCACCCCCCCAGGGGGAAATCAGCCCCAGCATTTT
13	-	TRBV11-2	-	TRBJ2-1	CASSIGLNNEQFF	TGTGCCAGCAGCATCGGACTGAACAATGAGCAGTTCTTC
12	few	TRBV27	-	TRBJ1-5	CATEGSNQPQHF	TGTGCCACCGAGGGAAGCAATCAGCCCCAGCATTTT
15	-	TRBV9	-	TRBJ2-3	CASSVDGTSTDTQYF	TGTGCCAGCAGCGTAGACGGGACTAGCACAGATACGCAGTATTTT
15	-	TRBV4-1	-	TRBJ1-4	CASSQGGRVWEKLFF	TGCGCCAGCAGCCAAGGTGGCAGGGTGTGGGAAAAACTGTTTTTT
13	-	TRBV9	TRBD2	TRBJ2-1	CASSVEAGGHRFF	TGTGCCAGCAGCGTAGAAGCGGGGGGGCATCGGTTCTTC
15	-	TRBV6-5	TRBD1	TRBJ1-2	CASSYSRQGARGYTF	TGTGCCAGCAGTTACTCGAGACAGGGGGCGCGGGGCTACACCTTC
13	few	TRBV19	-	TRBJ1-4	CASLQRINEKLFF	TGTGCCAGCCTACAGAGGATTAATGAAAAACTGTTTTTT
16	-	TRBV28	-	TRBJ2-2	CASTRRGLFNTGELFF	TGTGCCAGCACGAGGAGGGGGTTATTTAACACCGGGGAGCTGTTTTTT
14	-	TRBV19	-	TRBJ1-2	CASSAYGTHYGYTF	TGTGCCAGTAGTGCCTACGGGACCCACTATGGCTACACCTTC
15	-	TRBV6-4	TRBD2	TRBJ2-3	CASSPTSGAPDTQYF	TGTGCCAGCAGTCCGACTAGCGGGGCCCCAGATACGCAGTATTTT
13	few	TRBV6-1	-	TRBJ1-2	CASSEVGHFSYTF	TGTGCCAGCAGTGAAGTAGGGCATTTTAGCTACACCTTC
15	-	TRBV7-8	-	TRBJ2-7	CASRPFWGMVYEQYF	TGTGCCAGCAGACCCTTCTGGGGGATGGTCTACGAGCAGTACTTC
16	-	TRBV15	-	TRBJ2-5	CATSRVIGRPEETQYF	TGTGCCACCAGCAGAGTAATTGGCAGGCCTGAGGAGACCCAGTACTTC
13	-	TRBV6-6	-	TRBJ1-2	CASRRDGVYGYTF	TGTGCCAGCAGGCGGGACGGCGTCTATGGCTACACCTTC
15	once	TRBV5-1	-	TRBJ2-3	CASSLVQGRTDTQYF	TGCGCCAGCAGCTTGGTGCAGGGTAGGACAGATACGCAGTATTTT
13	-	TRBV28	-	TRBJ2-3	CASSWQGGDTQYF	TGTGCCAGCAGTTGGCAGGGGGGAGATACGCAGTATTTT
13	-	TRBV2	TRBD1	TRBJ2-3	CASAGTVSDTQYF	TGTGCCAGCGCCGGGACAGTATCCGATACGCAGTATTTT
13	-	TRBV7-7	-	TRBJ2-3	CASSLGGTDTQYF	TGTGCTAGCAGCTTAGGAGGCACAGATACGCAGTATTTT
18	-	TRBV5-1	TRBD2	TRBJ2-5	CASSVRLAGGGFAETQYF	TGCGCCAGCAGCGTGCGACTAGCGGGGGGTGGGTTCGCGGAGACCCAGTACTTC
14	-	TRBV30	-	TRBJ1-1	CAWSVLGVGTEAFF	TGTGCCTGGAGTGTCCTTGGGGTCGGCACTGAAGCTTTCTTT
12	-	TRBV28	-	TRBJ2-3	CASSPSTDTQYF	TGTGCCAGCAGCCCATCCACAGATACGCAGTATTTT
12	few	TRBV15	-	TRBJ1-5	CATSQEGQPQHF	TGTGCCACCAGCCAGGAGGGTCAGCCCCAGCATTTT
12	-	TRBV7-2	-	TRBJ2-7	CASSSYEGSQYF	TGTGCCAGCAGCTCCTACGAGGGCTCGCAGTACTTC
15	-	TRBV9	TRBD2	TRBJ2-5	CASSVSGGSKETQYF	TGTGCCAGCAGCGTTAGCGGGGGAAGTAAAGAGACCCAGTACTTC
14	-	TRBV27	-	TRBJ1-2	CASSRLDSRYGYTF	TGTGCCAGCAGCCGACTGGACAGCCGATATGGCTACACCTTC
19	-	TRBV11-2	TRBD2	TRBJ2-6	CASSRTSGGLTSGANVLTF	TGTGCCAGCAGCCGGACTAGCGGGGGCCTTACCTCTGGGGCCAACGTCCTGACTTTC
14	medium-sized	TRBV9	-	TRBJ1-5	CASSVGGQGQPQHF	TGTGCCAGCAGCGTAGGGGGTCAGGGCCAGCCCCAGCATTTT
11	-	TRBV14	-	TRBJ2-5	CASSQAETQYF	TGTGCCAGCAGCCAAGCAGAGACCCAGTACTTC
13	-	TRBV2	-	TRBJ2-7	CASGSGVSREQYF	TGTGCCAGCGGGTCAGGGGTTTCCCGCGAGCAGTACTTC
17	-	TRBV7-2	-	TRBJ1-2	CASSLSRQVVRVGGYTF	TGTGCCAGCAGCTTAAGTCGACAGGTCGTACGGGTCGGCGGCTACACCTTC
16	-	TRBV7-9	-	TRBJ2-2	CASSNSAEKNTGELFF	TGTGCCAGCAGCAATTCTGCAGAGAAGAACACCGGGGAGCTGTTTTTT
14	-	TRBV9	-	TRBJ1-2	CASSVESASYGYTF	TGTGCCAGCAGCGTAGAGTCCGCCTCCTATGGCTACACCTTC
13	-	TRBV30	TRBD1	TRBJ1-4	CASQGATNEKLFF	TGTGCCTCCCAGGGGGCAACTAATGAAAAACTGTTTTTT
14	few	TRBV19	-	TRBJ2-7	CASSIDGGPYEQYF	TGTGCCAGTAGTATAGATGGCGGCCCCTACGAGCAGTACTTC
14	-	TRBV6-6	TRBD1	TRBJ2-7	CASSMGQGAIEQYF	TGTGCCAGCAGTATGGGACAGGGGGCGATCGAGCAGTACTTC
14	-	TRBV7-9	-	TRBJ1-4	CASSERGTNEKLFF	TGTGCCAGCAGCGAACGGGGTACTAATGAAAAACTGTTTTTT
13	-	TRBV11-3	TRBD1	TRBJ2-1	CASSLDRDNEQFF	TGTGCCAGCAGCCTCGACAGGGACAATGAGCAGTTCTTC
13	-	TRBV29-1	TRBD1	TRBJ2-2	CSARTGNTGELFF	TGCAGCGCTCGGACAGGGAACACCGGGGAGCTGTTTTTT
17	-	TRBV11-3	TRBD2	TRBJ2-5	CASSLGLRGVPLETQYF	TGTGCCAGCAGCTTAGGGTTGCGGGGGGTACCTCTGGAGACCCAGTACTTC
14	-	TRBV5-1	TRBD2	TRBJ2-1	CASSLGGGAGEQFF	TGCGCCAGCAGCTTAGGCGGGGGGGCCGGTGAGCAGTTCTTC
13	-	TRBV6-1	TRBD1	TRBJ2-7	CANKTGKNYEQYF	TGTGCCAACAAGACAGGGAAAAACTACGAGCAGTACTTC
14	few	TRBV6-5	-	TRBJ2-7	CASSYARGNYEQYF	TGTGCCAGCAGTTACGCGCGGGGCAACTACGAGCAGTACTTC
14	few	TRBV6-6	-	TRBJ1-1	CASSYPQVNTEAFF	TGTGCCAGCAGTTACCCACAGGTGAACACTGAAGCTTTCTTT
14	few	TRBV15	TRBD1	TRBJ2-5	CATSTGTGEETQYF	TGTGCCACCAGCACCGGGACAGGGGAAGAGACCCAGTACTTC
15	-	TRBV6-1	TRBD1	TRBJ1-5	CASTWTGDSNQPQHF	TGTGCCAGCACCTGGACAGGGGATAGCAATCAGCCCCAGCATTTT
13	-	TRBV19	-	TRBJ2-7	CASSYRVSYEQYF	TGTGCCAGTAGCTACAGGGTCTCCTACGAGCAGTACTTC
14	-	TRBV10-3	-	TRBJ1-2	CAISESNYGSGYTF	TGTGCCATCAGTGAGTCGAATTATGGTTCCGGCTACACCTTC
14	-	TRBV2	TRBD2	TRBJ2-3	CASRLAGGPDTQYF	TGTGCGAGCAGGCTAGCGGGGGGACCAGATACGCAGTATTTT
14	-	TRBV19	-	TRBJ2-1	CASSIVGRYNEQFF	TGTGCCAGTAGTATAGTGGGCAGATACAATGAGCAGTTCTTC
12	few	TRBV6-5	-	TRBJ2-7	CASSYEGDEQYF	TGTGCCAGCAGTTACGAGGGGGACGAGCAGTACTTC
10	-	TRBV20-1	-	TRBJ1-4	CSARDEAMFF	TGCAGTGCTAGAGATGAGGCCATGTTTTTT
14	-	TRBV28	TRBD2	TRBJ2-7	CASSLGGRAYEQYF	TGTGCCAGCAGTTTGGGTGGGAGGGCCTACGAGCAGTACTTC